A single sample gave rise to the 2 T cell receptor beta chains below, sequenced in a study of shared clonotypes between healthy human individuals. Libraries were prepared by immunoSEQ multiplex PCR; TCRdb keeps only in-frame clonotypes and omits some of them. Here the sample spans 950,000 to 1,100,000 clones, roughly 80% being singletons. The source material was memory CD4+ T cells sorted from blood. Described subset: CD45RA-negative fraction. These receptors all come from a man younger than 30 in good health.

The chain has TRBV7-3 and TRBJ1-2; D possibly corresponds to TRBD1 (6 bases). Trimming left V 4 bases short and J 6 bases short, with 12 bases between. The CDR3 is made up of 13 amino acids. CDR1 and CDR2 (germline): SGHTA, FQGTGA. The chain's CDR3 is CASSSTGADGYTF. The CDR3 DNA reads as TGTGCCAGCAGCTCTACGGGGGCCGATGGCTACACCTTC.

The genes are TRBV7-9 and TRBJ1-6; D call uncertain. Trimming removed 2 bases from V and 16 bases from J, with 15 bases in between. The CDR3 totals 13 residues. The germline gives CDR1 SEHNR, CDR2 FQNEAQ (reference sequence). DNA for the CDR3: TGTGCCAGCAGCTTAACGGCTCTGGCCTCACTCCACTTT. Protein sequence: CASSLTALASLHF.